This is a list of T cell receptor beta chains from one sample in a study of T cell responses to AZD1222 COVID-19 vaccine. Data came from immunoSEQ multiplex PCR; TCRdb stores just in-frame clones and leaves some out. This table has about 150,000 clones, around 90% appearing once. Sequencing used peripheral blood, obtained on day 0 of AZD1222 vaccination. The origin of the receptors is an adult in good health. The CDR3 runs from the conserved cysteine through the conserved F or W. D genes are given only for firm matches. The size entry is marked missing in some rows and otherwise reads once, few, many or a size class.

TRBV30	TRBD2	TRBJ2-3	-	CAWSAFGLAGGMLPTDTQYF	TGTGCCTGGAGTGCCTTCGGACTAGCGGGGGGGATGCTCCCCACAGATACGCAGTATTTT
TRBV20-1	-	TRBJ1-2	-	CSAPGGYTF	TGCAGTGCTCCCGGAGGCTACACCTTC
TRBV6-2/TRBV6-3	-	TRBJ2-7	-	CASSLLGYEQYF	TGTGCCAGCAGCCTCCTGGGATATGAGCAGTACTTC
TRBV19	TRBD2	TRBJ2-1	-	CASSIPLRLARNEQFF	TGTGCCAGTAGTATCCCCCTCCGACTAGCGAGAAATGAGCAGTTCTTC
TRBV5-1	TRBD1	TRBJ1-1	-	CASSYAGTGGTEAFF	TGCGCCAGCAGTTATGCCGGGACAGGGGGCACTGAAGCTTTCTTT
TRBV19	TRBD1	TRBJ1-2	-	CASSIQAAGGTNYGYTF	TGTGCCAGTAGTATACAGGCGGCAGGGGGCACTAACTATGGCTACACCTTC
TRBV5-1	TRBD2	TRBJ2-7	-	CASSFERGGGSYTYEQYF	TGCGCCAGCAGCTTCGAGAGGGGCGGGGGGTCCTACACCTACGAGCAGTACTTC
TRBV6-2/TRBV6-3	TRBD1	TRBJ1-1	-	CASSSGQGWTEAFF	TGTGCCAGCAGTTCCGGACAGGGGTGGACTGAAGCTTTCTTT
TRBV5-1	-	TRBJ1-2	-	CASSTASRYGYTF	TGCGCCAGCAGTACGGCGAGCCGGTATGGCTACACCTTC
TRBV15	-	TRBJ1-3	-	CATSRVATRPSGNTIYF	TGTGCCACCAGCAGAGTTGCGACAAGGCCCTCTGGAAACACCATATATTTT
TRBV2	-	TRBJ2-7	many	CASRDPQSSYEQYF	TGTGCCAGCAGAGACCCCCAGAGCTCCTACGAGCAGTACTTC
TRBV14	-	TRBJ1-2	once	CASSQDLGSGSYGYTF	TGTGCCAGCAGCCAAGATTTGGGATCAGGGTCCTATGGCTACACCTTC
TRBV6-5	-	TRBJ2-1	-	CASSYGVRGNYEQFF	TGTGCCAGCAGTTATGGCGTCAGGGGAAACTATGAGCAGTTCTTC
TRBV5-1	TRBD1	TRBJ2-5	-	CASSPLGTGQETQYF	TGCGCCAGCAGCCCGTTGGGGACAGGCCAAGAGACCCAGTACTTC
TRBV27	TRBD2	TRBJ2-1	-	CASLPVAGTNEQFF	TGTGCCAGCCTTCCCGTAGCGGGAACTAATGAGCAGTTCTTC
TRBV13	-	TRBJ1-5	-	CASSLSTYNQPQHF	TGTGCCAGCAGCTTATCCACGTACAATCAGCCCCAGCATTTT
TRBV5-8	-	TRBJ1-1	-	CASTTASGVWWNTEAFF	TGTGCCAGCACCACCGCATCAGGGGTGTGGTGGAACACTGAAGCTTTCTTT
TRBV5-6	-	TRBJ2-7	-	CASSPSANSYEQYF	TGTGCCAGCAGCCCTTCAGCAAACTCCTACGAGCAGTACTTC
TRBV5-3	-	TRBJ1-6	-	CARSLGHLNSPLHF	TGTGCCAGAAGCTTGGGACACCTGAATTCACCCCTCCACTTT
TRBV4-1	TRBD1	TRBJ1-1	-	CASSLTGGSYTEAFF	TGCGCCAGCAGCCTGACAGGGGGCAGTTACACTGAAGCTTTCTTT
TRBV4-1	TRBD1	TRBJ2-7	-	CASSQVPGTGAYEQYF	TGCGCCAGCAGCCAAGTCCCCGGGACAGGGGCCTACGAGCAGTACTTC
TRBV7-2	-	TRBJ2-7	-	CASSLLGTTGEQYF	TGTGCCAGCAGCTTATTAGGTACGACCGGAGAGCAGTACTTC
TRBV12-3/TRBV12-4	-	TRBJ1-5	-	CASSLGQPQHF	TGTGCCAGCAGTTTGGGTCAGCCCCAGCATTTT
TRBV5-1	-	TRBJ1-1	-	CASSPMAGSPASGTEAFF	TGCGCCAGCAGCCCGATGGCGGGGTCCCCCGCTTCGGGCACTGAAGCTTTCTTT
TRBV15	-	TRBJ1-2	-	CATNHPDPVQNYGYTF	TGTGCCACCAACCACCCCGACCCGGTCCAAAACTATGGCTACACCTTC
TRBV4-1	TRBD1	TRBJ1-5	-	CASSLERDSNNPQHF	TGCGCCAGCAGCCTTGAGAGGGACAGTAACAATCCCCAGCATTTT
TRBV29-1	-	TRBJ2-5	-	CSVDRGGETQYF	TGCAGCGTTGACAGGGGTGGCGAGACCCAGTACTTC
TRBV7-9	-	TRBJ1-4	-	CASSRRGSANEKLFF	TGTGCCAGCAGCCGGAGGGGGTCGGCTAATGAAAAACTGTTTTTT
TRBV7-9	-	TRBJ2-2	-	CASSRGTGELFF	TGTGCCAGCAGCAGGGGGACCGGGGAGCTGTTTTTT
TRBV7-8	-	TRBJ2-5	few	CASSLEAHGVETQYF	TGTGCCAGCAGCTTAGAGGCCCATGGGGTAGAGACCCAGTACTTC
TRBV18	-	TRBJ2-6	-	CASSQRTITANVLTF	TGTGCCAGCTCTCAACGGACTATCACGGCCAACGTCCTGACTTTC
TRBV7-2	-	TRBJ2-3	-	CASSRLLAPTDTQYF	TGTGCCAGCAGCCGCCTCCTAGCTCCCACAGATACGCAGTATTTT
TRBV19	-	TRBJ1-3	-	CASSISQAVSGNTIYF	TGTGCCAGTAGTATATCACAGGCGGTCTCTGGAAACACCATATATTTT
TRBV10-3	-	TRBJ2-1	once	CAISGSGVANEQFF	TGTGCCATCAGTGGGTCAGGGGTAGCCAATGAGCAGTTCTTC
TRBV9	TRBD2	TRBJ2-3	-	CASSTGTSGGGGTDTQYF	TGTGCCAGCAGCACCGGGACTAGCGGGGGAGGAGGGACAGATACGCAGTATTTT
TRBV6-1	-	TRBJ1-4	-	CASSEYVGGVGEKLFF	TGTGCCAGCAGTGAATATGTTGGGGGTGTCGGTGAAAAACTGTTTTTT
TRBV10-2	TRBD1	TRBJ1-1	-	CASSQQGGNTEAFF	TGCGCCAGCAGTCAACAGGGGGGGAACACTGAAGCTTTCTTT
TRBV6-5	-	TRBJ1-1	-	CAGRRRDTEAFF	TGTGCCGGCCGCAGGCGGGACACTGAAGCTTTCTTT
TRBV6-6	-	TRBJ1-5	-	CASVHEFILSNQPQHF	TGTGCCAGCGTACATGAATTCATCCTTAGCAATCAGCCCCAGCATTTT
TRBV30	TRBD1	TRBJ2-5	-	CAWTPWGTGTSLRTQYF	TGTGCCTGGACTCCTTGGGGGACAGGGACATCCCTGCGGACCCAGTACTTC
TRBV19	TRBD1	TRBJ1-4	-	CASSTPGQGNEKLFF	TGTGCCAGTAGTACCCCGGGACAGGGCAATGAAAAACTGTTTTTT